These 2 T cell receptor beta chains came from one sample sequenced in a study of blood T cells in healthy people across ages. A J-beta primer mix and a sample-barcoded 5' primer were used in a second PCR of about 6 to 12 cycles. One entry per CDR3 protein, called by TCRdb with MiXCR from the 5' RACE reads. In the table there are more than 1,000,000 distinct CDR3 sequences, roughly a quarter of which are singletons. In addition, the sample was reused for a study of T cells of mothers and their children.

Sequenced material: blood. Every receptor here comes from a girl aged 2 to 10 in good health.

This clonotype has more than one count but fewer than ten. V usage is TRBV5-1 and J usage is TRBJ2-5, with D possibly being TRBD1 (5 bases). This CDR3 spans 15 amino acids. The V gene lost 0 bases and the J gene lost 2 bases, with 11 bases spanning the gap. Per germline, CDR1 SGHRS and CDR2 YFSETQ. CDR3 sequence reads: CASSLVIAGQETQYF. The CDR3 DNA reads TGCGCCAGCAGCTTGGTGATAGCAGGGCAAGAGACCCAGTACTTC. Full variable domain (rest looked up from reference TRBV5-1 and TRBJ2-5): KAGVTQTPRYLIKTRGQQVTLSCSPISGHRSVSWYQQTPGQGLQFLFEYFSETQRNKGNFPGRFSGRQFSNSRSEMNVSTLELGDSALYLCASSLVIAGQETQYFGPGTRLLVL.

This clonotype appeared a few times. J is TRBJ2-1 and V is TRBV7-9; no clear D gene. The DNA end lines up better with TRBJ2-5; the J call may be wrong. The V gene's germline CDR1 is SEHNR and CDR2 FQNEAQ (reference sequence). The CDR3 contains 15 residues. The CDR3 region is CASSLTRQGRETQYF. CDR3 DNA: TGTGCCAGCAGCTTAACCCGACAAGGCAGAGAGACCCAGTACTTC.